The 8 T cell receptor beta chains listed next were all sequenced from one sample in a study of T cells in tuberculosis. As to time point: new active TB diagnosis, blood taken before or within 7 days of starting treatment. Here immunoSEQ multiplex PCR was the method, and the copy in TCRdb shows in-frame clones only, minus some. This sample yields under 45,000 clones, of which 80% to 95% are seen a single time; approximately 2.3% belongs to the top ten. The source was PBMCs, collected at tuberculosis diagnosis. The receptors were gathered from an adult with tuberculosis.

This chain joins TRBV15 and TRBJ1-4, with unresolved D. This CDR3 has 14 amino acids. CDR1 is LNHNV, CDR2 YYDKDF, per germline (reference sequence). Trimming left V 0 bases short and J 4 bases short, with 6 bases between. The CDR3, as DNA: TGTGCCACCAGCAGAGATAACTTTAATGAAAAACTGTTTTTT. Translation: CATSRDNFNEKLFF.

This clone was counted a single time. This chain connects TRBV28 to TRBJ2-7; 8 positions match TRBD1. CDR1 and CDR2 (germline): MDHEN, SYDVKM. Trimming removed 3 bases from V and 6 bases from J; junction bases left unmatched: 7. The CDR3 has 14 residues. DNA for the CDR3: TGTGCCAGCAGTTTCGGACAGGGACGGTTCGAGCAGTACGTC. Translated, it gives CASSFGQGRFEQYV.

The table lists this clone with a count of one. The chain joins TRBV2 to TRBJ2-3; D perhaps matches TRBD1 (6 bases). Germline CDR1 and CDR2: SNHLY and FYNNEI. V was clipped by 3 bases and J by 3 bases, with 22 bases between them. The CDR3 has 18 amino acids. The CDR3 DNA sequence: TGTGCCAGCAGTGATAACAGCGGTCGACAGGCCCCAACAGATACGCAGTATTTT. Translating gives CASSDNSGRQAPTDTQYF.

V usage is TRBV2 and J usage is TRBJ1-5, with 10 nucleotides matching TRBD1. The CDR3 consists of 18 residues. Looked up from germline, CDR1 is SNHLY and CDR2 is FYNNEI. Trimming removed 8 bases from V and 2 bases from J; junction bases left unmatched: 15. The CDR3 reads CASGGPGGTGDGNQPQHF. As DNA, the CDR3 is TGTGCCAGCGGGGGTCCAGGTGGGACAGGGGACGGCAATCAGCCCCAGCATTTT.

This chain joins TRBV4-2 and TRBJ2-2; the match to TRBD2 covers 7 bases. V lost 4 bases to trimming and J lost 4 bases; unmatched junction nucleotides: 9. From germline, CDR1 is LGHNA and CDR2 YNFKEQ. This CDR3 is 16 amino acids long. CDR3 in amino acids: CASSRGPAGSTGELFF. CDR3 nucleotide sequence: TGTGCCAGCAGCCGCGGCCCAGCGGGGAGCACCGGGGAGCTGTTTTTT.

In its sample, this clone is medium-sized. The chain combines TRBV6-1 with TRBJ2-7; 7 bases fit TRBD1. Germline V gene sequence: CDR1 MNHNS, CDR2 SASEGT. Trimming cost V 6 bases and J 2 bases; bases outside gene matches: 10. This CDR3 is 15 amino acids long. The CDR3 reads CASSEDPTGAYEQYV. As DNA, the CDR3 is TGTGCCAGCAGCGAGGATCCAACAGGGGCCTACGAGCAGTACGTC.

The V and J genes are TRBV4-1 and TRBJ1-5; 10 bases are shared with TRBD1. The CDR3 runs 17 residues. The V gene's germline CDR1 is MGHRA and CDR2 YSYEKL. V was clipped by 4 bases and J by 0 bases; unmatched bases: 6. The CDR3, as DNA: TGCGCCAGCAGCCCCCCGGACAGGGGGACTAGCAATCAGCCCCAGCATTTT. Its translation: CASSPPDRGTSNQPQHF.

The rearrangement joins TRBV7-2 to TRBJ2-5; possible D gene TRBD1, 7 bases. This CDR3 region has 15 residues. Germline values: CDR1 SGHTA, CDR2 FQGNSA. Trimming pared 4 bases from V and 1 base from J, leaving 13 bases between. This chain's CDR3 is CASSCGQEGQETQYF. For the CDR3, the DNA is TGTGCCAGCAGCTGCGGACAGGAGGGCCAAGAGACCCAGTACTTC.